A single sample gave rise to the 26 T cell receptor beta chains below, sequenced in a study of radiotherapy plus CTLA-4 blockade in lung cancer. Clones were read by immunoSEQ multiplex PCR, and TCRdb kept only the in-frame ones, dropping some. Altogether roughly 59,000 clones are present, 65% to 80% being singletons, with the ten largest covering approximately 8.3%. The sample consisted of peripheral blood, taken from a patient treated with radiotherapy plus ipilimumab. The receptors were gathered from a human donor with non-small cell lung cancer whose response to radiotherapy plus ipilimumab could not be evaluated.

This clone was observed a few times. V is TRBV7-2 and J is TRBJ2-3, with D maybe TRBD2 (6 bases). Trimming pared 3 bases from V and 4 bases from J, leaving 8 bases between. Germline V lookup: CDR1 SGHTA, CDR2 FQGNSA. This CDR3 has 13 amino acids. As DNA, the CDR3 is TGTGCCAGCAGCTTTGCGGGGTCAGATACGCAGTATTTT. It specifies CASSFAGSDTQYF.

The chain carries TRBV13 and TRBJ1-1; D unclear. CDR3 length: 15 amino acids. In germline, CDR1 is PRHDT, CDR2 FYEKMQ (reference sequence). With 2 bases removed from V and 5 bases from J, the gap between germline ends came to 15 bases. CDR3 sequence: CASSLQAAGETEAFF. Written as DNA, the CDR3 is TGTGCCAGCAGCTTACAGGCCGCCGGGGAGACTGAAGCTTTCTTT. The entire variable domain, with the rest obtained from reference TRBV13 and TRBJ1-1, is as follows: AAGVIQSPRHLIKEKRETATLKCYPIPRHDTVYWYQQGPGQDPQFLISFYEKMQSDKGSIPDRFSAQQFSDYHSELNMSSLELGDSALYFCASSLQAAGETEAFFGQGTRLTVV.

V usage is TRBV27 and J usage is TRBJ2-5; 13 positions match TRBD2. The CDR3 has 15 amino acids. Germline CDR1 and CDR2: MNHEY and SMNVEV (reference sequence). The J segment lost 3 bases and the V segment lost 3 bases, leaving 1 base of the junction unmatched. This CDR3 is CASSFGTSGEETQYF. The CDR3 nucleotides read TGTGCCAGCAGTTTCGGGACTAGCGGGGAAGAGACCCAGTACTTC.

The gene calls are TRBV10-1 and TRBJ1-5, with 7 bases that match TRBD1. The CDR3 is made up of 15 amino acids. Germline trimming cut 9 bases from V and 0 bases from J; bases unmatched to any gene: 8. Per the germline V gene, CDR1 is WNHNN and CDR2 is SYGVQD (reference sequence). The CDR3 region is CASVGQDFSNQPQHF. CDR3 DNA: TGCGCCAGTGTCGGACAGGACTTTAGCAATCAGCCCCAGCATTTT.

The chain couples TRBV6-5 to TRBJ1-4; TRBD1 matches 7 bases. The V segment lost 4 bases and the J segment 8 bases; nucleotides outside the gene matches: 10. The germline gives CDR1 MNHEY, CDR2 SVGAGI. CDR3 length: 15 residues. Here the CDR3 reads CASSFRTGWGEKLFF. The CDR3 region has the DNA TGTGCCAGCAGTTTCAGGACAGGATGGGGGGAAAAACTGTTTTTT.

This clone was seen only a few times. This sequence joins TRBV10-3 and TRBJ2-1; perhaps TRBD2 as D (6 bases). Looked up from germline, CDR1 is ENHRY and CDR2 is SYGVKD. The CDR3 has 15 amino acids. V was clipped by 3 bases and J by 6 bases, with 15 bases between them. The CDR3 region is CAISDGAGSRNEQFF. The CDR3 region has the DNA TGTGCCATCAGTGATGGGGCGGGATCCCGCAATGAGCAGTTCTTC.

Only a few counts were recorded for this clone. The chain is built from TRBV4-1 and TRBJ2-7; maybe TRBD2 (7 bases). The CDR3 runs to 13 residues. Germline assignment: CDR1 MGHRA and CDR2 YSYEKL. V was pared by 1 base and J by 7 bases, with 11 bases between. CDR3 nucleotides: TGCGCCAGCAGCCAAGGCGGGGGCCGAGAGCAGTACTTC. Translated: CASSQGGGREQYF.

This rearrangement joins TRBV7-7 to TRBJ1-2; TRBD1 matches at 9 bases. The V segment lost 5 bases and the J segment 4 bases; nucleotides outside the gene matches: 17. The germline V gene has CDR1 SSHAT and CDR2 FNYEAQ (reference sequence). This CDR3 is 18 amino acids long. In nucleotides, the CDR3 is TGTGCCAGCAGCCCACCCACCGGGACAGGGCCTACCCTCTATGGCTACACCTTC. It codes for CASSPPTGTGPTLYGYTF.

V is TRBV4-2 and J is TRBJ2-1, with a tentative D call TRBD1 (5 bases). Germline CDR1 is LGHNA and CDR2 is YNFKEQ. V was cut by 0 bases and J by 8 bases, with 14 bases left in between. This CDR3 has 15 amino acids. The chain's CDR3 is CASSQERPGWDEQFF. The CDR3 nucleotides are TGTGCCAGCAGCCAAGAGAGACCAGGGTGGGATGAGCAGTTCTTC.

This chain links TRBV9 with TRBJ2-3; 8 bases are a match to TRBD1. This CDR3 comprises 15 residues. The V gene end was trimmed by 4 bases and the J gene end by 3 bases; junction bases not matched to a gene: 7. Germline CDR1 is SGDLS and CDR2 is YYNGEE. CDR3 in DNA: TGTGCCAGCAGCTTTGGACAGGGCGGGACAGATACGCAGTATTTT. Its protein is CASSFGQGGTDTQYF.

The rearrangement uses TRBV12-5 and TRBJ2-7, with unresolved D. Trimming removed 2 bases at V and 2 bases at J, with 4 bases between. Germline lookup yields CDR1 LGHNT and CDR2 FRNRAP. CDR3 length equals 12 residues. CDR3 loop: CASGLITYEQYF. CDR3 sequence (DNA): TGTGCTAGTGGTTTGATTACCTACGAGCAGTACTTC.

The V and J genes are TRBV30 and TRBJ1-2, with D hard to call. The V end lost 5 bases, the J end lost 3 bases, and 13 bases lay between the germline ends. Germline V CDR1 and CDR2: GTSNPN, SVGIG (reference sequence). This CDR3 is built from 13 residues. CDR3 region: CAWVLGPDYGYTF. CDR3 nucleotides: TGTGCCTGGGTCCTGGGCCCCGACTATGGCTACACCTTC.

About this clone itself: The same CDR3 is also encoded by other DNA sequences in this sample. The rearrangement joins TRBV7-2 to TRBJ1-2; D is unresolved. Germline V lookup: CDR1 SGHTA, CDR2 FQGNSA. This CDR3 is built from 13 residues. V was cut by 0 bases and J by 5 bases, with 7 bases left in between. DNA of the CDR3: TGTGCCAGCAGCTTAGCGAGGGATTATGGCTACACCTTC. It specifies CASSLARDYGYTF.

As to this clone: At one boundary the junction diverges from the germline segment, which might be a read error. The chain is built from TRBV30 and TRBJ1-1, with D tentatively TRBD1 (6 bases). The CDR3 is 12 amino acids. Germline V gives CDR1 GTSNPN, CDR2 SVGIG (reference sequence). In nucleotides, the CDR3 is TGTGCCTGGGGTGTTGGGGGCTTCGCAGCTTTCTTT. Protein: CAWGVGGFAAFF.

The V and J genes are TRBV28 and TRBJ1-2; 11 bases are a match to TRBD1. This CDR3 has 15 residues. Germline CDR1 is MDHEN and CDR2 is SYDVKM. J lost 4 bases, V lost 5 bases, and 6 bases had no gene match. The chain's CDR3 is CASSTWTGGAYGYTF. The CDR3 DNA follows: TGTGCCAGCAGTACATGGACAGGGGGCGCCTATGGCTACACCTTC.

J is TRBJ2-6 and V is TRBV11-3; D gene ambiguous. This CDR3 has 18 amino acids. V dropped 7 bases and J dropped 0 bases, with 19 bases sitting between them. Germline lookup yields CDR1 SGHNT and CDR2 YENEEA. The CDR3 protein is CASTSPMTSPSGANVLTF. The CDR3 nucleotides are TGTGCCAGCACATCTCCCATGACAAGTCCCTCTGGGGCCAACGTCCTGACTTTC. The entire variable domain, with the rest obtained from reference TRBV11-3 and TRBJ2-6, is as follows: EAGVVQSPRYKIIEKKQPVAFWCNPISGHNTLYWYLQNLGQGPELLIRYENEEAVDDSQLPKDRFSAERLKGVDSTLKIQPAELGDSAVYLCASTSPMTSPSGANVLTFGAGSRLTVL.

The sample holds many counts of this clone. The V call is TRBV7-9, the J call TRBJ1-4; D is undetermined. CDR1 is SEHNR and CDR2 is FQNEAQ in the germline V gene (reference sequence). Trimming stripped 0 bases from V and 8 bases from J, with 10 bases between. This CDR3 spans 14 amino acids. CDR3 region: CASSLAGLGEKLFF. Written as DNA, the CDR3 is TGTGCCAGCAGCTTAGCAGGACTGGGAGAAAAACTGTTTTTT.

In this sample, this clone turned up once. The gene calls are TRBV2 and TRBJ2-5; no clear D. Trimming took off 3 bases at V and 2 bases at J, with 4 bases between the two ends. Germline values: CDR1 SNHLY, CDR2 FYNNEI. The CDR3 sequence is 12 residues long. The CDR3 is CASSDRQETQYF. The DNA for the CDR3 is TGTGCCAGCAGTGACCGGCAAGAGACCCAGTACTTC.

The gene calls are TRBV11-2 and TRBJ2-3, with TRBD1 matching over 9 bases. The CDR3 sequence is 17 residues long. Germline V gene data show CDR1 as SGHAT and CDR2 as FQNNGV. V was clipped by 5 bases and J by 4 bases; unmatched bases: 13. For the CDR3, the DNA is TGTGCCAGCAGCGGAAGGGACAGGGCTGGGGGTGCAGATACGCAGTATTTT. This codes for CASSGRDRAGGADTQYF. Full variable domain (missing parts from reference TRBV11-2 and TRBJ2-3): EAGVAQSPRYKIIEKRQSVAFWCNPISGHATLYWYQQILGQGPKLLIQFQNNGVVDDSQLPKDRFSAERLKGVDSTLKIQPAKLEDSAVYLCASSGRDRAGGADTQYFGPGTRLTVL.

The V call is TRBV29-1, the J call TRBJ1-1; D may be TRBD1 (6 bases). The germline V gene has CDR1 SQVTM and CDR2 ANQGSEA. The CDR3 is made up of 14 amino acids. Between the trimmed V and J ends, which lost 5 bases and 4 bases, there was a span of 17 bases. The CDR3 DNA sequence: TGCAGCGTTCAACCCGGGGGGCAAGGCACTGAAGCTTTCTTT. Translated: CSVQPGGQGTEAFF. Using reference TRBV29-1 and TRBJ1-1 for the parts outside the CDR3, the full variable domain is SAVISQKPSRDICQRGTSLTIQCQVDSQVTMMFWYRQQPGQSLTLIATANQGSEATYESGFVIDKFPISRPNLTFSTLTVSNMSPEDSSIYLCSVQPGGQGTEAFFGQGTRLTVV.

The chain is built from TRBV18 and TRBJ2-2; D remains ambiguous. V gave up 3 bases and J gave up 3 bases, with 8 bases separating them. Germline V gene lookup returns CDR1 KGHSH and CDR2 LQKENI. This CDR3 is built from 14 residues. As DNA, the CDR3 is TGTGCCAGCTCACCGATCAGTGACACCGGGGAGCTGTTTTTT. Amino acid sequence: CASSPISDTGELFF.

The rearrangement uses TRBV6-5 and TRBJ2-5; TRBD2 aligns across 11 bases. The CDR3 is made up of 15 amino acids. Germline values: CDR1 MNHEY, CDR2 SVGAGI. The ends lost 5 bases at V and 4 bases at J; junction bases unmatched: 6. CDR3: CASSRSGLAGETQYF. CDR3 nucleotides: TGTGCCAGCAGTAGGTCCGGACTAGCGGGAGAGACCCAGTACTTC.

V is TRBV2 and J is TRBJ2-7; 11 bases fit TRBD2. The CDR3 runs to 16 residues. In germline, CDR1 is SNHLY, CDR2 FYNNEI. Trimming at V came to 3 bases and at J to 1 base, leaving 5 bases not matched to a gene. The DNA of the CDR3 is TGTGCCAGCAGTGACAAGAGGACTAGCGGGTCCTACGAGCAGTACTTC. Translating it yields CASSDKRTSGSYEQYF. Variable domain in full (rest from reference TRBV2 and TRBJ2-7): EPEVTQTPSHQVTQMGQEVILRCVPISNHLYFYWYRQILGQKVEFLVSFYNNEISEKSEIFDDQFSVERPDGSNFTLKIRSTKLEDSAMYFCASSDKRTSGSYEQYFGPGTRLTVT.

The chain joins TRBV28 to TRBJ1-4, with D unclear. The V and J ends lost 8 bases and 0 bases respectively, with 19 bases between them. The CDR3 is 17 amino acids. CDR1 is MDHEN, CDR2 SYDVKM, per germline. The CDR3, as DNA: TGTGCCAGCTCCCCTCTATTTAGAGTCACAACTAATGAAAAACTGTTTTTT. Translation: CASSPLFRVTTNEKLFF.

J is TRBJ1-1 and V is TRBV18; tentatively, D is TRBD1 (5 bases). V lost 5 bases, J lost 0 bases, and 10 bases lay in between. The CDR3 extends over 14 amino acids. Germline lookup yields CDR1 KGHSH and CDR2 LQKENI. The CDR3 nucleotides read TGTGCCAGCTCATCGACAGCATTGAACACTGAAGCTTTCTTT. Translated, it gives CASSSTALNTEAFF.

V is TRBV10-3 and J is TRBJ1-1; the match to TRBD1 covers 10 bases. Losses at the gene ends were 6 bases for V and 3 bases for J; bases not matched to a gene: 4. The CDR3 is 14 amino acids. CDR1 is ENHRY and CDR2 is SYGVKD in the germline V gene. The CDR3 sequence: CAIRGGTGDTEAFF. The CDR3 DNA follows: TGTGCCATCAGAGGGGGGACAGGGGACACTGAAGCTTTCTTT.